The source of this TCR beta chain is a study of shared clonotypes between healthy human individuals. Overall study findings and caveats: Larger estimated richness was generally seen in naive subsets than in memory subsets.

Worth noting for this clone: Its antigen is undetermined.

Original analysis: Sequence data from immunoSEQ were junction-only and lacked quality scores; consequently, filtering differed. TCRdb keeps only in-frame clones here, not all; method: immunoSEQ multiplex PCR. That table gives V, J and clone size, and the DNA gave D and trimming. This table has over 800,000 clones, 80% to 95% appearing once. Terminally differentiated effector memory CD45RA+ cells were left out of the naive CD8 fraction, which was CD45RO-negative and positively selected for CCR7. V was clipped by 5 bases and J by 5 bases, with 16 bases between them. The CDR3 totals 15 residues. Germline V CDR1 and CDR2: SGHVS, FQNEAQ.

V gene TRBV7-8 combines with J gene TRBJ2-1; the D call may be TRBD1 or TRBD2 (5 bases each). The sequence derives from a man aged 25-40 years in good health. Sequenced input: naive CD8+ T cells sorted from blood. This chain's CDR3 is CASSGNLRGHNEQFF. The CDR3 DNA reads as TGTGCCAGCAGCGGAAACCTAAGGGGACACAATGAGCAGTTCTTC.